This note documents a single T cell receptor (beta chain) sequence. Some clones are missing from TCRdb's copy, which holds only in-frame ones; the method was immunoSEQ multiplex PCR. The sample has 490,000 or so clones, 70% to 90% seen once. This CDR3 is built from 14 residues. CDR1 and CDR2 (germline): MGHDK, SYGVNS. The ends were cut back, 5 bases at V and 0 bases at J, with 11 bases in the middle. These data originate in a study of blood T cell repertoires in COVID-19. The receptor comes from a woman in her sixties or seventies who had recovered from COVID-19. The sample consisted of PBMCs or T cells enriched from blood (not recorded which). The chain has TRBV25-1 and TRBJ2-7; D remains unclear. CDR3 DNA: TGTGCCAGCAGTCCACCTAGGAGCTCCTACGAGCAGTACGTC. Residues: CASSPPRSSYEQYV.